The rows below give T cell receptor beta chains drawn from one sample of a study of T cell responses to AZD1222 COVID-19 vaccine. Using immunoSEQ multiplex PCR, the repertoire was profiled, and TCRdb retains in-frame clones only, with some absent. This repertoire shows about 110,000 clones, 87% found once; its top ten account for about 1.2%. The material sequenced was peripheral blood, taken on day 0 of AZD1222 vaccination. Receptor source: an adult in good health. The CDR3 runs from the conserved cysteine through the conserved F or W.

v_gene | CDR3aa
TRBV6-5 | CASTVRRGETQYF
TRBV6-5 | CASSYRQGFYEQYF
TRBV9 | CASSVKNYEQYF
TRBV6-5 | CASRGNAYEQYF
TRBV5-4 | CASSLQANYGYTF
TRBV25-1 | CASTSGKTQYF
TRBV18 | CASSPQGYYGYTF
TRBV7-9 | CASSSGQGARGYTF
TRBV7-9 | CASSQKYRDEQFF
TRBV6-5 | CASSYPGQATEQFF
TRBV9 | CASSVGPYPQETQYF
TRBV4-3 | CASSQVSGQPQHF
TRBV5-1 | CASSSMTGGRVNTEAFF
TRBV7-8 | CASSLRGGYEQYF
TRBV11-2 | CASSFGDSAYYEQYF
TRBV5-1 | CASSLVGYTEAFF
TRBV2 | CASSEARAARENYGYTF
TRBV9 | CASSGIIAGGRYNEQFF
TRBV5-1 | CASSQEGNSYEQYF
TRBV7-2 | CASSLDGVPSYEQYF
TRBV7-6 | CASSFTSGGITDTQYF
TRBV6-1 | CASSEHRGSGTDTQYF
TRBV6-2/TRBV6-3 | CASSYVRGYSHF
TRBV20-1 | CSAVTSYEQYF
TRBV5-1 | CASSLGPGKETQYF
TRBV7-7 | CASSPGTGAKKLFF
TRBV4-3 | CASSRGGSPASGNTIYF
TRBV19 | CASSVRTLGYTF
TRBV16 | CASSRGMGNGYTF
TRBV2 | CATVRQGFSTDTQYF
TRBV3-1/TRBV3-2 | CASSRGAGRSDEQFF
TRBV15 | CATSRDLGNTIYF
TRBV18 | CASSPPGPFGDTQYF
TRBV15 | CATSGQAYNSPLHF
TRBV20-1 | CSARSLYGYTF
TRBV6-1 | CASSEWTASPNYGYTF
TRBV15 | CATSRDRVWDEQFF
TRBV6-5 | CASTPRDRAYEQYF
TRBV5-6 | CASSLETGQGTYNSPLHF
TRBV25-1 | CASSAGQGASGYTF
TRBV3-1/TRBV3-2 | CASSQGLTGGLGTEAFF
TRBV7-2 | CASSPLGFVGNTIYF
TRBV5-1 | CASSEDRGGVGEKLFF
TRBV6-1 | CASSERKGTQYF
TRBV3-1/TRBV3-2 | CASSQGSQFYTGELFF
TRBV29-1 | CSVRGLAGGQGTDTQYF